Listed here are 19 T cell receptor beta chains from one sample, sequenced in a study of HIV-infected patients and healthy controls. Whole blood was used without fractionation, so all unsorted peripheral T cells were included. cDNA was made from about 510 ng RNA using alpha and beta constant primers. Alpha and beta chain libraries were made separately by chain-specific third strand synthesis with multiplexing indices. TCRdb re-called the 5' RACE reads with MiXCR, one entry per CDR3 protein. The table lists about 16,000 distinct CDR3 sequences, 8% to 10% of them singletons. The source material was blood. The origin of the receptors is an adult in good health.

In this sample, this clonotype turned up a few times. The chain uses TRBV28 and TRBJ2-3; TRBD2 agrees at 7 bases. CDR1 and CDR2 from the germline V gene are MDHEN and SYDVKM. CDR3 size: 14 residues. V was pared by 7 bases and J by 4 bases, with 8 bases of the junction left unmatched. In nucleotides, the CDR3 is TGTGCCAGCAAGGGGAGCGGGATCGCAGATACGCAGTATTTT. Its translation: CASKGSGIADTQYF. Variable domain in full (rest from reference TRBV28 and TRBJ2-3): DVKVTQSSRYLVKRTGEKVFLECVQDMDHENMFWYRQDPGLGLRLIYFSYDVKMKEKGDIPEGYSVSREKKERFSLILESASTNQTSMYLCASKGSGIADTQYFGPGTRLTVL.

A few counts support this clonotype. CDR3 nucleotide sequence: TGTGCCAGCAGTCCGGGGACAGGACCCCAAGAGACCCAGTACTTC. Protein: CASSPGTGPQETQYF. V is TRBV27 and J is TRBJ2-5, with 8 bases identical to TRBD1. CDR1 is MNHEY, CDR2 SMNVEV, per germline (reference sequence). V shed 5 bases and J 1 base; nucleotides not matched to a gene: 6. The CDR3 is made up of 15 amino acids.

This clonotype was counted many times. Here the CDR3 reads CATSVRGNEQFF. In nucleotides, the CDR3 is TGTGCCACCAGTGTCAGGGGCAATGAGCAGTTCTTC. This chain connects TRBV24-1 to TRBJ2-1, with D possibly being TRBD1 (6 bases). The CDR3 runs 12 residues. The V end lost 5 bases, the J end lost 6 bases, and 7 bases lay between the germline ends. Per the germline V gene, CDR1 is KGHDR and CDR2 is SFDVKD.

Ten or more counts support this clonotype. The chain links TRBV5-1 to TRBJ2-3, with 7 bases aligning to TRBD1. The CDR3 is 15 residues long. Looked up from germline, CDR1 is SGHRS and CDR2 is YFSETQ. Unmatched junction bases numbered 6, after V lost 3 bases and J lost 2 bases. In DNA, the CDR3 is TGCGCCAGCAGCTCCGTGACAGGGTTCACAGATACGCAGTATTTT. It is translated as CASSSVTGFTDTQYF.

This clonotype is judged medium-sized. The chain has TRBV12-3 or TRBV12-4 and TRBJ2-3; no reliable D call. This CDR3 region has 11 residues. V dropped 3 bases and J dropped 4 bases, with 2 bases sitting between them. CDR3: CASSFADTQYF. CDR3 sequence (DNA): TGTGCCAGCAGTTTTGCAGATACGCAGTATTTT.

In this sample, this clonotype turned up many times. V is TRBV12-3 or TRBV12-4 and J is TRBJ1-2; D not certain. This CDR3 spans 17 amino acids. V was cut by 4 bases and J by 0 bases, with 18 bases left in between. The CDR3 loop is CASSSFSGWGANYGYTF. DNA of the CDR3: TGTGCCAGCAGTTCTTTTAGTGGTTGGGGAGCTAACTATGGCTACACCTTC.

This clonotype has at least ten counts. This chain joins TRBV5-1 and TRBJ2-1; D unclear. Germline values: CDR1 SGHRS, CDR2 YFSETQ. CDR3 size: 16 residues. V lost 5 bases to trimming and J lost 0 bases, with 15 bases between them. The CDR3 sequence: CASRPRSGSSYNEQFF. CDR3 DNA sequence: TGCGCCAGCAGGCCCCGTTCAGGAAGCTCCTACAATGAGCAGTTCTTC.

This clonotype was counted a few times. The chain carries TRBV12-3 or TRBV12-4 and TRBJ1-2; D remains unclear. CDR3 size: 14 residues. V was cut by 8 bases and J by 3 bases, with 16 bases left in between. CDR3 region: CASLIPGRDYGYTF. The CDR3, as DNA: TGTGCCAGCCTAATCCCTGGCCGTGACTATGGCTACACCTTC.

Many counts were recorded for this clonotype. The V and J genes are TRBV20-1 and TRBJ2-7; the D gene is possibly TRBD2 (5 bases). Germline CDR1 reads DFQATT; CDR2 reads SNEGSKA (reference sequence). Trimming cost V 5 bases and J 3 bases, with 14 bases left between them. This CDR3 contains 13 residues. CDR3 loop: CSADRTAIYEQYF. CDR3 sequence (DNA): TGCAGTGCTGACCGGACTGCTATCTACGAGCAGTACTTC.

By share, this clonotype ranks as medium-sized. This sequence joins TRBV28 and TRBJ2-5; TRBD2 agrees at 12 bases. The germline V gene has CDR1 MDHEN and CDR2 SYDVKM. The CDR3 totals 14 residues. The J segment lost 4 bases and the V segment lost 8 bases, leaving 5 bases of the junction unmatched. CDR3 residues: CASGLTSGGETQYF. In DNA form, the CDR3 reads TGTGCCAGCGGACTGACTAGCGGGGGAGAGACCCAGTACTTC.

The rearrangement links TRBV6-2 or TRBV6-3 to TRBJ2-3; D unresolved. CDR1 and CDR2 (germline): MNHEY, SVGEGT. V lost 7 bases and J 6 bases, leaving 14 bases between the germline ends. The CDR3 length is 13 residues. The CDR3 protein is CASTLLTEDTQYF. In DNA, the CDR3 is TGTGCCAGCACCTTGCTAACGGAGGATACGCAGTATTTT.

This clonotype came up many times. The chain carries TRBV20-1 and TRBJ1-5; a weak D match, TRBD1 (6 bases). Trimming removed 0 bases at V and 5 bases at J, with 11 bases between. The CDR3 runs 14 residues. CDR1 and CDR2 from the germline V gene are DFQATT and SNEGSKA (reference sequence). CDR3 coding DNA: TGCAGTGCTAGAGATGACCGGGGGCATCAGCCCCAGCATTTT. Protein product: CSARDDRGHQPQHF.

This clonotype has a count of ten or more. The chain uses TRBV5-1 and TRBJ2-5, with 9 bases lining up with TRBD1. Per germline, CDR1 SGHRS and CDR2 YFSETQ. J was trimmed by 2 bases and V by 4 bases; bases with no gene match: 6. This CDR3 has 15 amino acids. This CDR3 is CASSTGQGDQETQYF. The CDR3 coding sequence is TGCGCCAGCAGCACGGGACAGGGAGATCAAGAGACCCAGTACTTC.

This clonotype was seen a few times. CDR3 residues: CATRGQGSYEQYV. DNA for the CDR3: TGTGCCACCCGCGGTCAGGGGTCCTACGAGCAGTACGTC. The chain links TRBV6-1 to TRBJ2-7, with D maybe TRBD1 (6 bases). V was trimmed by 10 bases and J by 1 base, leaving 14 bases between them. CDR1 is MNHNS and CDR2 is SASEGT in the germline V gene. The CDR3 runs 13 residues.

This clonotype was observed at least ten times. The chain combines TRBV18 with TRBJ1-4; the match to TRBD1 covers 7 bases. CDR1 is KGHSH, CDR2 LQKENI, per germline. The ends lost 3 bases at V and 4 bases at J; junction bases unmatched: 2. This CDR3 has 14 residues. The CDR3 DNA is TGTGCCAGCTCACCGGACAGGAGTAATGAAAAACTGTTTTTT. Protein: CASSPDRSNEKLFF.

This clonotype was found a few times. The V call is TRBV6-6, the J call TRBJ1-5, with 7 bases lining up with TRBD1. The germline V gene has CDR1 MNHNY and CDR2 SVGAGI (reference sequence). The CDR3 consists of 14 residues. The J segment lost 5 bases and the V segment lost 7 bases, leaving 8 bases of the junction unmatched. The CDR3 sequence is CASKQTGYDQPQHF. CDR3 DNA: TGTGCCAGCAAACAGACAGGGTATGATCAGCCCCAGCATTTT.

This clonotype was found a few times. The chain is built from TRBV25-1 and TRBJ2-7, with 12 nucleotides matching TRBD2. V was clipped by 2 bases and J by 4 bases; unmatched bases: 6. The CDR3 has 16 residues. CDR1 is MGHDK and CDR2 is SYGVNS in the germline V gene. CDR3 sequence (DNA): TGTGCCAGCAGTGAAGTAGGAACTAGCGGGAGGTACGAGCAGTACTTC. Protein sequence: CASSEVGTSGRYEQYF.

This clonotype came up many times. The gene calls are TRBV5-4 and TRBJ1-2, with unresolved D. Between the trimmed V and J ends, which lost 5 bases and 4 bases, there was a span of 15 bases. The CDR3 is 14 residues long. Germline V gene data show CDR1 as SGHNT and CDR2 as YYREEE (reference sequence). CDR3 DNA sequence: TGTGCCAGCAGAACAATCCTTTCCGCCTATGGCTACACCTTC. Translated: CASRTILSAYGYTF.

This clonotype was recorded many times. The V call is TRBV7-9, the J call TRBJ2-1; 10 positions match TRBD2. The ends lost 5 bases at V and 8 bases at J; junction bases unmatched: 12. The CDR3 has 16 amino acids. Germline CDR1 reads SEHNR; CDR2 reads FQNEAQ (reference sequence). CDR3 DNA sequence: TGTGCCAGCAGCCCTCCAAGCGGGAGGGCCGGGGATGAGCAGTTCTTC. Its protein product is CASSPPSGRAGDEQFF.